Detailed here is one TCR beta chain. Its antigen is unknown. The sample originates from a study of T-cell memory formation after mild COVID-19. Study information: TCR clusters showed largely donor specificity.

MiXCR, applied by TCRdb to the 5' RACE reads, yields one record per CDR3 protein. This table holds roughly 310,000 distinct CDR3 sequences, more than 15% found once. General study points: Researchers found some responding clones in pre-infection memory, a sign that cross-reactive memory joined. What remained unconfirmed was the SARS-CoV-2 specificity of second-wave clones peaking on day 37.

The V gene lost 0 bases and the J gene lost 7 bases, with 4 bases spanning the gap. Per the germline V gene, CDR1 is MNHEY and CDR2 is SVGEGT. The length of the CDR3 is 11 residues. Sequences were obtained from PBMCs or a T cell subset sorted from them (not recorded which). The chain recombines TRBV6-2 or TRBV6-3 with TRBJ2-7; D is ambiguous. The sequence derives from a young man who had mild COVID-19 (a few samples of this study predate the infection). Cell type and time point are not known. CDR3 sequence reads: CASSYSNEQYV. The CDR3 nucleotides are TGTGCCAGCAGTTACTCGAATGAGCAGTACGTC.